This is a list of T cell receptor beta chains from one sample in a study of follicular helper T cells after annual influenza vaccination. Libraries were prepared by immunoSEQ multiplex PCR; TCRdb keeps only in-frame clonotypes and omits some of them. The data show around 6,500 clones, around 86% seen once. This material consisted of CXCR5- memory CD4+ T cells sorted from blood, taken on the day of influenza vaccination. All receptors derive from an adult who received the influenza vaccine. Each CDR3 is given with its conserved first and last residue. Expanded clones are given a class, and other clones once, few, many or no size at all.

V gene	clone size	J gene	CDR3 protein
TRBV11-3	few	TRBJ1-2	CASSLAGDGIYTF
TRBV10-3	.	TRBJ2-5	CAISITGQETQYF
TRBV28	.	TRBJ1-2	CASSSLGQGPYGYTF
TRBV4-3	.	TRBJ1-6	CASSQEGIGGHNSPLHF
TRBV9	.	TRBJ2-3	CASSLTGGSADTQYF
TRBV5-1	.	TRBJ2-1	CASSLSGQGKNEQFF
TRBV7-6	.	TRBJ1-4	CASSLRSWRVSEKLFF
TRBV2	.	TRBJ2-1	CASTQEGGRFF
TRBV13	.	TRBJ2-3	CASSLTWVAGGKSTDTQYF
TRBV14	.	TRBJ1-2	CASSQVTNYGYTF
TRBV9	.	TRBJ2-1	CASSAGGLGLQGEQFF
TRBV27	.	TRBJ2-1	CAGSFLGSSSYNEQFF
TRBV18	.	TRBJ2-5	CASSSSSGGKETQYF
TRBV5-1	.	TRBJ2-5	CASSLIRRPRSPSGGKETQYF
TRBV6-1	.	TRBJ1-5	CASSWGGQPQHF
TRBV13	.	TRBJ2-1	CASSFNPRSGGYNEQFF
TRBV18	.	TRBJ1-2	CASSPQGENYGYTF
TRBV2	few	TRBJ1-2	CASRADSGYGYTF
TRBV18	once	TRBJ2-7	CASSPRSSYEQYF
TRBV5-4	.	TRBJ2-3	CASSLAGGGGRDTQYF
TRBV4-2	.	TRBJ1-1	CASSQSGTGRTEAFF
TRBV5-6	.	TRBJ1-2	CASSLWGSNYGYTF
TRBV7-2	.	TRBJ2-3	CASSTSGTGRFTDTQYF
TRBV5-4	once	TRBJ1-2	CASSFDRGQAGYTF
TRBV19	.	TRBJ2-5	CASSIEGGGQAKIQETQYF
TRBV18	.	TRBJ1-4	CASSPWSTGTGDEKLFF
TRBV5-4	.	TRBJ1-1	CASSWDRGGTEAFF
TRBV5-6	.	TRBJ1-1	CASSLLLGDFFTEAFF
TRBV18	.	TRBJ2-1	CASSPTGLRTNEQFF